This T cell receptor beta chain emerged from a study of T cells after yellow fever vaccination. This clonotype was counted ten times or more. Its antigen is currently unknown. The CDR3 has 14 residues. Germline V lookup: CDR1 SQVTM, CDR2 ANQGSEA. The V end lost 5 bases, the J end lost 1 base, and 13 bases lay between the germline ends. General study results and limits: Booster samples showed a return of most primary-vaccination clones (around 96% CD4, 85% to 90% CD8). By day 5 rather than day 15, the secondary response had peaked, though it was weaker. Highly abundant clonotypes carried over from the bulk population could end up in FACS-sorted repertoires as contaminants.

One entry per CDR3 protein results from TCRdb running MiXCR on the 5' RACE reads. This table has fewer than 650,000 distinct CDR3 sequences, 21% appearing once. The chain combines TRBV29-1 with TRBJ2-3; tentatively, D is TRBD2 (7 bases). The TCR originated in a man aged 18 to 29 who received the YFV17D yellow fever vaccine. Source: PBMCs, taken roughly 20 days after the first yellow fever vaccination. The CDR3 bases are TGCAGCGTTTCAAGGGGGAGGGGCACAGATACGCAGTATTTT. Its protein is CSVSRGRGTDTQYF.